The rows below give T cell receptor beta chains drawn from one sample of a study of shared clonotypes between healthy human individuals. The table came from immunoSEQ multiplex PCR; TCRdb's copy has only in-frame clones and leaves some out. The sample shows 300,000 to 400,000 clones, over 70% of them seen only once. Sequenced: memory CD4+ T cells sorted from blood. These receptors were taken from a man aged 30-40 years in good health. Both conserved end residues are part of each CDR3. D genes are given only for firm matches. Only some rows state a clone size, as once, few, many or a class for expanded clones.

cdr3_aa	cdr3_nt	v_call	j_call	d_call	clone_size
CASSQDGWPLPGSETQYF	TGCGCCAGCAGCCAAGATGGATGGCCCCTGCCCGGTTCAGAGACCCAGTACTTC	TRBV4-1	TRBJ2-5	NA	NA
CASSRTKPYEQYF	TGTGCCAGCAGCCGGACTAAACCCTACGAGCAGTACTTC	TRBV7-2	TRBJ2-7	NA	NA
CATGPTGSQETQYF	TGTGCCACGGGCCCTACAGGGTCCCAAGAGACCCAGTACTTC	TRBV19	TRBJ2-5	NA	NA
CASSLEEIGEQFF	TGTGCCAGCAGCCTAGAGGAAATTGGTGAGCAGTTCTTC	TRBV7-6	TRBJ2-1	NA	NA
CASSFDLNTEAFF	TGTGCCAGCAGTTTCGACCTGAACACTGAAGCTTTCTTT	TRBV2	TRBJ1-1	NA	NA
CSVDRGGGGSEAFF	TGCAGCGTTGATCGAGGGGGAGGAGGATCTGAAGCTTTCTTT	TRBV29-1	TRBJ1-1	NA	NA
CASSQVGVQEKLFF	TGCGCCAGCAGCCAAGTGGGGGTACAGGAAAAACTGTTTTTT	TRBV4-1	TRBJ1-4	NA	NA
CASSGRQGDSGANVLTF	TGCGCCAGCAGCGGGCGACAGGGAGACTCTGGGGCCAACGTCCTGACTTTC	TRBV5-1	TRBJ2-6	TRBD1	NA
CASSLVGQRQDTQYF	TGCGCCAGCAGCTTAGTTGGACAGCGGCAGGATACGCAGTATTTT	TRBV5-1	TRBJ2-3	NA	NA
CASSLAKGRTTQYF	TGTGCCAGCAGCTTGGCGAAGGGTCGGACTACGCAGTATTTT	TRBV5-6	TRBJ2-3	NA	NA
CASSLKPPPSYEQYF	TGTGCCAGCAGTTTAAAACCTCCCCCCTCCTACGAGCAGTACTTC	TRBV27	TRBJ2-7	NA	once
CASSPKAGTTYNEQFF	TGTGCCAGCTCACCCAAAGCCGGGACTACTTACAATGAGCAGTTCTTC	TRBV18	TRBJ2-1	TRBD2	NA
CASSQATPQPQHF	TGCGCCAGCAGCCAAGCGACACCTCAGCCCCAGCATTTT	TRBV4-1	TRBJ1-5	NA	NA
CASSGYEQYF	TGTGCCAGCAGCGGCTACGAGCAGTACTTC	TRBV9	TRBJ2-7	NA	NA
CASSEWEGTNNEQFF	TGCGCCAGCAGTGAGTGGGAAGGGACGAACAATGAGCAGTTCTTC	TRBV10-1	TRBJ2-1	NA	many
CASSALAGAGNEQFF	TGTGCCAGCAGTGCCCTAGCGGGAGCGGGCAATGAGCAGTTCTTC	TRBV6-1	TRBJ2-1	TRBD2	NA
CATGGANEKLFF	TGTGCCACGGGGGGGGCTAATGAAAAACTGTTTTTT	TRBV28	TRBJ1-4	NA	NA
CASSGWGELFF	TGTGCCAGCAGTGGTTGGGGGGAGCTGTTTTTT	TRBV2	TRBJ2-2	NA	few
CASSIEQHTDTQYF	TGTGCCAGTAGTATAGAACAACACACAGATACGCAGTATTTT	TRBV19	TRBJ2-3	NA	NA
CASSSQQGYHEQYF	TGTGCCAGCTCGTCTCAACAGGGGTACCACGAGCAGTACTTC	TRBV18	TRBJ2-7	TRBD1	NA
CASSYLSGGFPYEQYF	TGTGCCAGCAGTTATTTATCCGGGGGGTTTCCCTACGAGCAGTACTTC	TRBV6-6	TRBJ2-7	TRBD2	NA
CASSRSPLRVDGYTF	TGTGCCAGCAGCCGCAGCCCGTTAAGGGTAGACGGCTACACCTTC	TRBV14	TRBJ1-2	NA	once
CATSRDYEGADTQYF	TGTGCCACCAGCAGGGATTACGAAGGGGCGGATACGCAGTATTTT	TRBV15	TRBJ2-3	NA	once
CASSLLMGRYQETQYF	TGTGCCAGCAGCTTGCTCATGGGCCGGTACCAAGAGACCCAGTACTTC	TRBV7-2	TRBJ2-5	NA	few
CASSFNRVQTQYF	TGTGCCAGCAGCTTTAACAGGGTTCAGACCCAGTACTTC	TRBV5-4	TRBJ2-5	NA	NA
CASPPKGGRLSYFSEAFF	TGTGCCAGCCCTCCAAAGGGGGGGCGGTTAAGCTACTTTAGCGAAGCTTTCTTT	TRBV28	TRBJ1-1	NA	many
CASSTSNEETQYF	TGTGCCAGCAGTACTAGCAACGAAGAGACCCAGTACTTC	TRBV6-6	TRBJ2-5	NA	NA
CASSSAIPQPQHF	TGTGCCAGCAGCTCTGCCATACCTCAGCCCCAGCATTTT	TRBV7-2	TRBJ1-5	NA	NA
CASTGGGGYTF	TGTGCCAGCACGGGGGGCGGCGGCTACACCTTC	TRBV25-1	TRBJ1-2	NA	NA
CASTGGEDRPNTEAFF	TGTGCCAGTACTGGGGGAGAAGACAGGCCGAACACTGAAGCTTTCTTT	TRBV2	TRBJ1-1	NA	NA
CASSSSTNGNTEAFF	TGCGCCAGCAGCTCCTCTACCAATGGAAACACTGAAGCTTTCTTT	TRBV5-1	TRBJ1-1	NA	NA
CASRRNRGPYEQYF	TGTGCCAGCAGAAGAAACAGGGGGCCCTACGAGCAGTACTTC	TRBV28	TRBJ2-7	TRBD1	NA
CASSLSGGQETQYF	TGCGCCAGCAGCTTAAGCGGGGGGCAAGAGACCCAGTACTTC	TRBV5-1	TRBJ2-5	TRBD2	NA
CASSVGPTQPQHF	TGTGCCAGCAGCGTAGGGCCCACGCAGCCCCAGCATTTT	TRBV9	TRBJ1-5	NA	once
CASSLDATDTQYF	TGTGCCAGCAGCTTAGATGCCACAGATACGCAGTATTTT	TRBV7-9	TRBJ2-3	NA	NA
CASSPKRGGPSGQYF	TGTGCCAGCAGCCCAAAAAGGGGAGGCCCTTCTGGGCAGTACTTC	TRBV5-4	TRBJ2-7	NA	once
CASSPQTIAGERADTQYF	TGCGCCAGCAGCCCCCAAACAATAGCGGGAGAACGGGCAGATACGCAGTATTTT	TRBV5-1	TRBJ2-3	TRBD2	few
CASSQSGTQETQYF	TGCGCCAGCAGCCAGTCCGGGACTCAAGAGACCCAGTACTTC	TRBV4-1	TRBJ2-5	NA	medium-sized
CASRPIMGYTGELFF	TGTGCCAGCAGACCCATTATGGGATACACCGGGGAGCTGTTTTTT	TRBV7-2	TRBJ2-2	NA	NA
CASSLDSPLHF	TGCGCCAGCAGCTTGGATTCACCCCTCCACTTT	TRBV5-1	TRBJ1-6	NA	NA
CASSPIPMDTQHF	TGCGCCAGCAGCCCAATACCCATGGACACCCAGCATTTT	TRBV5-1	TRBJ1-5	NA	NA
CASSQAGDGRNYGYTF	TGTGCCAGCAGCCAAGCGGGGGACGGACGGAACTATGGCTACACCTTC	TRBV14	TRBJ1-2	NA	few
CASGSTVSGNTIYF	TGTGCCAGCGGGTCAACAGTCTCTGGAAACACCATATATTTT	TRBV6-1	TRBJ1-3	NA	NA
CASSFRVGLAGATDTQYF	TGTGCCAGCAGCTTTAGAGTTGGACTAGCGGGAGCCACAGATACGCAGTATTTT	TRBV11-2	TRBJ2-3	TRBD2	NA
CASSLTSGGSTDTQYF	TGCGCCAGCAGCCTTACTAGCGGGGGTAGCACAGATACGCAGTATTTT	TRBV4-3	TRBJ2-3	TRBD2	NA
CASSPQDRGRQYF	TGTGCCAGCAGCCCGCAGGACAGGGGTCGGCAGTACTTC	TRBV7-6	TRBJ2-7	TRBD1	NA
CASSADGTYTEAFF	TGTGCCAGCAGCGCTGACGGAACTTACACTGAAGCTTTCTTT	TRBV9	TRBJ1-1	NA	few
CASSLGRAQETQYF	TGTGCCAGCAGCTTAGGTCGGGCCCAAGAGACCCAGTACTTC	TRBV7-9	TRBJ2-5	NA	NA
CASSLTARGLNTEAFF	TGTGCCAGCAGCTTAACAGCGAGGGGGTTGAACACTGAAGCTTTCTTT	TRBV7-2	TRBJ1-1	NA	NA
CASSATGGLQETQYF	TGTGCTAGCAGCGCGACCGGGGGTTTACAAGAGACCCAGTACTTC	TRBV7-7	TRBJ2-5	NA	once
CASSLGSTGAQNIQYF	TGTGCCAGCAGCTTAGGAAGTACCGGGGCCCAAAACATTCAGTACTTC	TRBV7-2	TRBJ2-4	NA	NA
CASSLSLSNEQFF	TGTGCCAGCAGCTTGAGCCTCTCCAATGAGCAGTTCTTC	TRBV5-6	TRBJ2-1	NA	NA
CASESSGQYFYGYTF	TGTGCCAGCGAGTCCTCCGGACAGTACTTTTATGGCTACACCTTC	TRBV2	TRBJ1-2	NA	few
CASSQDPGSAEAFF	TGCGCCAGCAGCCAAGACCCCGGGTCGGCTGAAGCTTTCTTT	TRBV4-3	TRBJ1-1	NA	NA
CARSLQRQKKETQYF	TGTGCCAGAAGCTTGCAGAGACAGAAAAAAGAGACCCAGTACTTC	TRBV5-3	TRBJ2-5	NA	NA